This passage covers 3 T cell receptor beta chains from one sample sequenced in a study of T cell responses to AZD1222 COVID-19 vaccine. Produced via immunoSEQ multiplex PCR; TCRdb's table is partial and in-frame only. The sample records around 120,000 clones, approximately 92% being singletons. This specimen was peripheral blood, taken on day 0 of AZD1222 vaccination. These TCRs come from an adult in good health.

The genes are TRBV7-2 and TRBJ1-1, with 7 bases that match TRBD1. Germline V CDR1 and CDR2: SGHTA, FQGNSA. This CDR3 is built from 14 residues. The trim removed 6 bases at V and 1 base at J, leaving 5 bases unmatched. The CDR3, as DNA: TGTGCCAGCAGGCAGGGGGTACAGAACACTGAAGCTTTCTTT. Translating gives CASRQGVQNTEAFF.

The rearrangement joins TRBV7-2 to TRBJ1-1, with unresolved D. The CDR3 runs 12 residues. V gave up 5 bases and J gave up 4 bases, with 8 bases separating them. The V gene's germline CDR1 is SGHTA and CDR2 FQGNSA. CDR3 bases: TGTGCCAGCAGCCCCCGGGCCACTGAAGCTTTCTTT. Encoded protein: CASSPRATEAFF.

The rearrangement uses TRBV12-3 or TRBV12-4 and TRBJ1-3, with D uncertain. The CDR3 totals 12 residues. Trimming removed 6 bases from V and 3 bases from J, with 6 bases in between. Here the CDR3 reads CASSPLGNTIYF. The CDR3 nucleotides are TGTGCCAGCAGCCCCCTTGGAAACACCATATATTTT.